These T cell receptor beta chains were read from a single sample in a study of graft-versus-host responses after intestinal transplantation. Which antigens these TCRs recognize remains unknown. Sequenced by immunoSEQ multiplex PCR; TCRdb stores in-frame clones only, minus some. The sample includes 95,000 to 130,000 clones, about nine tenths of them seen just once. The source material was unstimulated CD4+ T cells sorted from spleen or lymph node cells, sampled before intestinal transplant. The source of these receptors is a human donor who received an intestinal transplant. The CDR3 runs from the conserved cysteine through the conserved F or W. D genes are given only for firm matches. A row's size may be missing; if present it is once, few, many or a size class.

v_call	clone_size	j_call	d_call	cdr3_nt	cdr3_aa
TRBV5-1	.	TRBJ2-5	.	TGCGCCAGCAGCTTGGCCGCTAGCGAGGGGACCCAGTACTTC	CASSLAASEGTQYF
TRBV11-2	few	TRBJ2-2	TRBD1	TGTGCCAGCAGCTTCGGGACAGTAAACACCGGGGAGCTGTTTTTT	CASSFGTVNTGELFF
TRBV29-1	.	TRBJ2-7	.	TGCAGCGTTGGGGCAGGGGTAGGATACGAGCAGTACTTC	CSVGAGVGYEQYF
TRBV9	.	TRBJ2-3	TRBD2	TGTGCCAGCAGCCAGGGACTAGCGAGGACAGATACGCAGTATTTT	CASSQGLARTDTQYF
TRBV9	once	TRBJ1-6	.	TGTGCCAGCAGCGTAGCCGGACAGTATAATTCACCCCTCCACTTT	CASSVAGQYNSPLHF
TRBV10-2	.	TRBJ2-3	.	TGCGCCAGCAGTGAGTCGATGGCGGGCAGGGGTTCAGATACGCAGTATTTT	CASSESMAGRGSDTQYF
TRBV5-1	once	TRBJ2-3	.	TGCGCCAGCTCGACAACCCTCACAGATACGCAGTATTTT	CASSTTLTDTQYF
TRBV5-1	once	TRBJ2-2	.	TGCGCCAGCAGCTTGGCCATAAACTACCTAAACACCGGGGAGCTGTTTTTT	CASSLAINYLNTGELFF
TRBV27	.	TRBJ2-7	.	TGTGCCAGCACTCCGGCGGGACAGTGGCGCGAGCAGTACTTC	CASTPAGQWREQYF
TRBV28	.	TRBJ1-5	.	TGTGCCAGCAGTTCAGTGGTGGGGGCGCGAAATCAGCCCCAGCATTTT	CASSSVVGARNQPQHF
TRBV6-1	.	TRBJ2-3	.	TGTGCCAGCAGTCCGAGGGATACGCAGTATTTT	CASSPRDTQYF
TRBV18	.	TRBJ1-6	TRBD1	TGTGCCAGCTCACGACAGGGTTCTAATTCACCCCTCCACTTT	CASSRQGSNSPLHF
TRBV19	.	TRBJ2-4	.	TGTGCCAGTAGTATTACAGGGCTATTAGCCAAAAACATTCAGTACTTC	CASSITGLLAKNIQYF
TRBV6-8	.	TRBJ1-5	.	TGTGCCAGCGGGCCGGCAAATCAGCCCCAGCATTTT	CASGPANQPQHF
TRBV27	.	TRBJ2-7	TRBD1	TGTGCCAGCCGCAGCCCAGCACTCAGGGGGAATTTTTTAGGGTACGAGCAGTACTTC	CASRSPALRGNFLGYEQYF
TRBV10-2	.	TRBJ2-1	.	TGCGCCAGTTGTCGAGTCAGGTACAATGAGCAGTTCTTC	CASCRVRYNEQFF
TRBV5-1	once	TRBJ2-7	.	TGCGCCAGCAGCACCTACTCAGGGAATTCAGGCGAGCAGTACTTC	CASSTYSGNSGEQYF
TRBV9	.	TRBJ1-2	.	TGTGCCAGCAGCGTTCGGTCGGGACTTGGCTACACCTTC	CASSVRSGLGYTF
TRBV5-4	.	TRBJ2-3	TRBD2	TGTGCCAGCAGGATAGCGGGAGTGGGTACGCAGTATTTT	CASRIAGVGTQYF
TRBV5-4	.	TRBJ1-1	.	TGTGCCAGCACCAAACTTTATCAGGGGAACACTGAAGCTTTCTTT	CASTKLYQGNTEAFF
TRBV2	once	TRBJ1-1	TRBD1	TGTGCCAGCACCGTAACAGGGGGCTACACTGAAGCTTTCTTT	CASTVTGGYTEAFF
TRBV28	.	TRBJ2-1	.	TGTGCCAGCAGTTTCCAACTAGCAGCCTACAATGAGCAGTTCTTC	CASSFQLAAYNEQFF